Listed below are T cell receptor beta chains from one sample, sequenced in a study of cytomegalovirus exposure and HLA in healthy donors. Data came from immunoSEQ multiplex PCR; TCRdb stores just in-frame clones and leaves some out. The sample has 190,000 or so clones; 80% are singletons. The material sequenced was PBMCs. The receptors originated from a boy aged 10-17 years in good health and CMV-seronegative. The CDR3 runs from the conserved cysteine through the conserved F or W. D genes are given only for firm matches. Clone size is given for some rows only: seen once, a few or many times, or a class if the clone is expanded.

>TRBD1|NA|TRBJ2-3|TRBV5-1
TGCGCCAGCAGCTTGGTCAGGGGGCGGGCAGATACGCAGTATTTT
CASSLVRGRADTQYF
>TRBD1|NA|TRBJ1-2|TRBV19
TGTGCCAGTAGCCTGGGGACAGGCTATGGCTACACCTTC
CASSLGTGYGYTF
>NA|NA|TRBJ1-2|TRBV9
TGTGCCAGCAGCGTAGACCTGAGCTCCTATGGCTACACCTTC
CASSVDLSSYGYTF
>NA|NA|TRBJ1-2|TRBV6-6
TGTGCCAGCAGTGGACACGGGGGATACTATGGCTACACCTTC
CASSGHGGYYGYTF
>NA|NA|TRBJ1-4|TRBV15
TGTGCCACCCGGGGAAGAACTAATGAAAAACTGTTTTTT
CATRGRTNEKLFF
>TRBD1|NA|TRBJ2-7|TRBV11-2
TGTGCCAGCAGCCCACCCCCCGGGACAGCGATCCACGAGCAGTACTTC
CASSPPPGTAIHEQYF
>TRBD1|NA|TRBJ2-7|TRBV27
TGTGCCAGCAGGGATGACAAGGGGGCCTCCTACGAGCAGTACTTC
CASRDDKGASYEQYF
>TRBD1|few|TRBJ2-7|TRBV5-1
TGCGCCAGCAGCCCCGGACAGGCACGCTCCTACGAGCAGTACTTC
CASSPGQARSYEQYF
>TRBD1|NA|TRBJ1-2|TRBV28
TGTGCCAGCAGTCCAGCGGACAGGGGAACCTATGGCTACACCTTC
CASSPADRGTYGYTF
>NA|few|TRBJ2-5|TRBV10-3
TGTGCCATAGCAGGGACCGTAGCGGAACAAGAGACCCAGTACTTC
CAIAGTVAEQETQYF
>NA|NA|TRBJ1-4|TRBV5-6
TGTGCCAGCAGCACTCCCGGGAATTGCGTTTTT
CASSTPGNCVF
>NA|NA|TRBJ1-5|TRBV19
TGTGCCAGTAGTTCTCTAAGGGGGTACAGTCAGCCCCAGCATTTT
CASSSLRGYSQPQHF
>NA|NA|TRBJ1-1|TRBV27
TGTGCCAGCAGTTTATTTCCAGGGAACACTGAAGCTTTCTTT
CASSLFPGNTEAFF
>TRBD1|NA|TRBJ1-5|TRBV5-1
TGCGCCAGCAGCTTGGATGGCAGGGGGCCCAATCAGCCCCAGCATTTT
CASSLDGRGPNQPQHF
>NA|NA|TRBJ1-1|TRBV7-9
TGTTCCAGCAGCACCACACCCACGGGCACTGAAGCTTTCTTT
CSSSTTPTGTEAFF
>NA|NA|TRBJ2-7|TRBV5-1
TGCGCCAGCAGCCTGGGACGGGACTCCTACGAGCAGTACTTC
CASSLGRDSYEQYF
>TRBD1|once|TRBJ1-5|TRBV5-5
TGTGCCAGCAGCGGACAGGGAGGCAATCAGCCCCAGCATTTT
CASSGQGGNQPQHF
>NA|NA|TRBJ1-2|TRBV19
TGTGCCAGTAGTGAGGTGGCCGTCCTGAACTATGGCTACACCTTC
CASSEVAVLNYGYTF
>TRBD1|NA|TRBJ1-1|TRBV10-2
TGCGCCAGCAGCGGACAGGGGAATCTGGAAGCTTTCTTT
CASSGQGNLEAFF
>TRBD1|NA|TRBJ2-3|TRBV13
TGTGCCAGCAGCCCCGGGACAGGGGCGCAGTATTTT
CASSPGTGAQYF
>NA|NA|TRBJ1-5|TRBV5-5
TGTGCCAGCAGCTTGGAGGGACAACAGGTGCATCAGCCCCAGCATTTT
CASSLEGQQVHQPQHF
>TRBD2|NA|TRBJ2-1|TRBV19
TGTGCCAGTAGTATATGGGGCGGGGGGGCCCTGAGCTCCTACAATGAGCAGTTCTTC
CASSIWGGGALSSYNEQFF
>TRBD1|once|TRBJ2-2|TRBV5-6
TGTGCCAGCAGCCTCATCGACAGGGCCACCGGGGAGCTGTTTTTT
CASSLIDRATGELFF
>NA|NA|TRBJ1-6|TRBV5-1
TGCGCCAGCAGCTTGGTATCCGGGGTGGATAATTCACCCCTCCACTTT
CASSLVSGVDNSPLHF
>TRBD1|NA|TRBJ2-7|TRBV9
TGTGCCAGCAGCCCTAGGGGGCAGGGGCCCTACGAGCAGTACTTC
CASSPRGQGPYEQYF
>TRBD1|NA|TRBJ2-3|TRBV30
TGTGCCTGTACCGGGACAGGGCTTGATACGCAGTATTTT
CACTGTGLDTQYF
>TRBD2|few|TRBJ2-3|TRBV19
TGTGCCAGTAACCCTAGCGGGGGGGCCATCAGAGATACGCAGTATTTT
CASNPSGGAIRDTQYF
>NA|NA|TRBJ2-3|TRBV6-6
TGTGCCGGAGGGCCCGGGGGCACAGATACGCAGTATTTT
CAGGPGGTDTQYF
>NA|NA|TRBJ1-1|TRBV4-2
TGTGCCAGCAGCCAAGATGGGGGGGCAGAAACTGAAGCTTTCTTT
CASSQDGGAETEAFF
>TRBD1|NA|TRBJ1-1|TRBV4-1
TGCGCCAGCAGCCGGACAGGTTACACTGAAGCTTTCTTT
CASSRTGYTEAFF
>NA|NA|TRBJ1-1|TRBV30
TGTGCCTGGAGTGTACGTCGACAGTTTGAAGCTTTCTTT
CAWSVRRQFEAFF
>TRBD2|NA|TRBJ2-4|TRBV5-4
TGTGCCAGCAGCACCCGACTAGCGGGGGGGCCGGGAGCCAAAAACATTCAGTACTTC
CASSTRLAGGPGAKNIQYF
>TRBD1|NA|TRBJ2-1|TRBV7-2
TGTGCCAGCAGCTTACAGATTTCGGGACAGGACAATGAGCAGTTCTTC
CASSLQISGQDNEQFF
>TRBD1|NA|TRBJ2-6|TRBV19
TGTGCCACTCAGACAGGGGGAAACTCTGGGGCCAACGTCCTGACTTTC
CATQTGGNSGANVLTF
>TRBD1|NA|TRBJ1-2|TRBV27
TGTGCCAGCAGTTTAAAGGGGGCCAGCTTCATTAACTATGGCTACACCTTC
CASSLKGASFINYGYTF
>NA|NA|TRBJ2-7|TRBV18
TGTGCCAGCTCACCAAGGCAGGGTAACGAGCAGTACTTC
CASSPRQGNEQYF
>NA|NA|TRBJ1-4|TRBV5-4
TGTGCCAGCAGCTTGTCTGTCCGGAGGGAAAAACTGTTTTTT
CASSLSVRREKLFF
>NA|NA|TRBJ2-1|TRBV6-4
TGTGCCAGCAGTGCTAGCGTAGAAGGTGGTGAGCAGTTCTTC
CASSASVEGGEQFF
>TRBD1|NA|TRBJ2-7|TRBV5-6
TGTGCCAGTGAAACAGGGGGCACCTACGAGCAGTACTTC
CASETGGTYEQYF
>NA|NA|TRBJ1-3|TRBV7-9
TGTGCCAGCAGCTTAAATCGTACGGGGATTGGAAACACCATATATTTT
CASSLNRTGIGNTIYF
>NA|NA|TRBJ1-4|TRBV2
TGTGCCAGCAGTGAGGTTGGGGCAGGGATTAATGAAAAACTGTTTTTT
CASSEVGAGINEKLFF
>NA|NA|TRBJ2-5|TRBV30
TGTGCCTGGAGTTCCAGAGAGACCCAGTACTTC
CAWSSRETQYF
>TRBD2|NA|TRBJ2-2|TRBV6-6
TGTGCCAGCAGTCTGGGACTAGATTCGGCCGGGGAGCTGTTTTTT
CASSLGLDSAGELFF
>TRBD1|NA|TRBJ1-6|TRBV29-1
TGCAGCGCCCGACAGGGTGATTCACCCCTCCACTTT
CSARQGDSPLHF
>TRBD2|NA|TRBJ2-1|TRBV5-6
TGTGCCAGCAGCGGGGGGGGGACTAGGCGGTCCTACAATGAGCAGTTCTTC
CASSGGGTRRSYNEQFF
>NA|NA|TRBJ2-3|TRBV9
TGTGCCAGCAGCGCCCTCACTAGCAGATACACAGATACGCAGTATTTT
CASSALTSRYTDTQYF
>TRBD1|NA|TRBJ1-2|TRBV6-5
TGTGCCAGCAGCCGCGACAGGGCCGATGGCTACACCTTC
CASSRDRADGYTF
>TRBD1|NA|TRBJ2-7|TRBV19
TGTGCCAGTATGGGACAGGGCAGCTCCTACGAGCAGTACTTC
CASMGQGSSYEQYF
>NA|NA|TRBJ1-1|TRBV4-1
TGCGCCAGCAGCCAAGGCTATTACCTGGTGGGCTCTGAAGCTTTCTTT
CASSQGYYLVGSEAFF
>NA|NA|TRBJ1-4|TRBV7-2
TGTGCCAGCAGCTTTCAGGGCCGGGCAACTAATGAAAAACTGTTTTTT
CASSFQGRATNEKLFF
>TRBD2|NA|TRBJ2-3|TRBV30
TGTGCCTGGAGTGCGGGAGGAACAGATACGCAGTATTTT
CAWSAGGTDTQYF
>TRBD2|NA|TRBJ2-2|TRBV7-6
TGTGCCAGCAGCTTAGAGACTAGCGGGAGGGCCGGGGAGCTGTTTTTT
CASSLETSGRAGELFF